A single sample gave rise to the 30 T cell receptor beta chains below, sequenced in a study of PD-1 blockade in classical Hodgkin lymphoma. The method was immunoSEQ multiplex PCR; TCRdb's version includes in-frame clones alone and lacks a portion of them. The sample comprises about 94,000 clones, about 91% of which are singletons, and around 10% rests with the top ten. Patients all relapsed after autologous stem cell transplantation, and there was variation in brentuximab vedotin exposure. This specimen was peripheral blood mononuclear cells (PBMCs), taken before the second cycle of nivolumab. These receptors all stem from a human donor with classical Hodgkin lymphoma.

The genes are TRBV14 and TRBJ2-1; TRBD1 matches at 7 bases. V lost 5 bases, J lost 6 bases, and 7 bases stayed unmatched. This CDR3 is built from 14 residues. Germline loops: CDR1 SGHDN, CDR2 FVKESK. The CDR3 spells CASSERGQVNEQFF. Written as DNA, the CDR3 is TGTGCCAGCAGCGAAAGGGGGCAAGTCAATGAGCAGTTCTTC.

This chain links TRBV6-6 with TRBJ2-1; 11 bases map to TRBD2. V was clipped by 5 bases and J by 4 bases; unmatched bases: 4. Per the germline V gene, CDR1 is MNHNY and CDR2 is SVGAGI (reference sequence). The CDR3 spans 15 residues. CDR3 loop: CASSQTSGEYNEQFF. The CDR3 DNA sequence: TGTGCCAGCAGTCAGACTAGCGGGGAGTACAATGAGCAGTTCTTC.

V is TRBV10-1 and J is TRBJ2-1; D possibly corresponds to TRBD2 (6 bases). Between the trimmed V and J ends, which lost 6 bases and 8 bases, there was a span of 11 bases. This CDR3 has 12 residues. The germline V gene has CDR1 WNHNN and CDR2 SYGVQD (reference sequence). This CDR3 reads CASSNRRDEQFF. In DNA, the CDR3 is TGCGCCAGCAGCAACCGGAGGGATGAGCAGTTCTTC.

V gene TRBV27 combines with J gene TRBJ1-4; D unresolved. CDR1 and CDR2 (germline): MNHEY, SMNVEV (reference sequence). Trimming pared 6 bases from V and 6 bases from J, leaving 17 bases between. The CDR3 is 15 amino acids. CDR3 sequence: CASSPTGFGDEKLFF. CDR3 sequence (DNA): TGTGCCAGCAGCCCAACGGGTTTTGGGGATGAAAAACTGTTTTTT.

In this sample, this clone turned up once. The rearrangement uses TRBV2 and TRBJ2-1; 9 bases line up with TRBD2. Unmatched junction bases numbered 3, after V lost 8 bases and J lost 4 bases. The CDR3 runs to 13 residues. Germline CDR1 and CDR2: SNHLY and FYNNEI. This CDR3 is CASYSGSYNEQFF. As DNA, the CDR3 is TGTGCCAGCTATAGCGGGAGTTACAATGAGCAGTTCTTC.

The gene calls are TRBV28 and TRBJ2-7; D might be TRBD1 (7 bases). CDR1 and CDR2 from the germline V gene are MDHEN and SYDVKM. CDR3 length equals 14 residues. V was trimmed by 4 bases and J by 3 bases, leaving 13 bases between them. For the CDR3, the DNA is TGTGCCAGCAGTTGGAGGGGGCCCGACTACGAGCAGTACTTC. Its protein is CASSWRGPDYEQYF.

CDR3 loop: CASSFWEPNSPLHF. The CDR3 region has the DNA TGTGCCAGCAGTTTCTGGGAACCGAATTCACCCCTCCACTTT. The V and J genes are TRBV28 and TRBJ1-6; D not certain. The CDR3 has 14 residues. Germline V gene lookup returns CDR1 MDHEN and CDR2 SYDVKM. Between the trimmed V and J ends, which lost 3 bases and 7 bases, there was a span of 10 bases.

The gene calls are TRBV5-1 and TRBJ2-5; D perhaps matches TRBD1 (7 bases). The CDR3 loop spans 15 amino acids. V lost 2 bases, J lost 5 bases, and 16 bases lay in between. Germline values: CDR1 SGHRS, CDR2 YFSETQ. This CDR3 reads CASSFLGGGPETQYF. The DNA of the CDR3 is TGCGCCAGCAGCTTCCTAGGAGGGGGCCCCGAGACCCAGTACTTC.

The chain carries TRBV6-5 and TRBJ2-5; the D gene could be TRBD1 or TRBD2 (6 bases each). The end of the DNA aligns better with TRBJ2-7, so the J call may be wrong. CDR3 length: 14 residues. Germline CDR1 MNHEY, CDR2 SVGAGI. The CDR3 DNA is TGTGCCAGCAGTTACATGGGGGGCGTCTACGAGCAGTACTTC. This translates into CASSYMGGVYEQYF.

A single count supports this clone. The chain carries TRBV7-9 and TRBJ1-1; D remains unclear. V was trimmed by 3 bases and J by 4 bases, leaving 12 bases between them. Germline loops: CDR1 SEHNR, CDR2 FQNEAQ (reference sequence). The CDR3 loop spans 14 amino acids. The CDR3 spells CASSLDPRGTEAFF. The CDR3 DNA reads TGTGCCAGCAGCTTGGACCCCCGCGGCACTGAAGCTTTCTTT.

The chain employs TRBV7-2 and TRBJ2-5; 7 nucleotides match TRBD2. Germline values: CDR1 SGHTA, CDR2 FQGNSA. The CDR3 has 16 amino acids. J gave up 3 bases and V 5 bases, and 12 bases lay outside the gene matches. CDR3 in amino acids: CASSDLLRDYKETQYF. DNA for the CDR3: TGTGCCAGCAGCGACCTACTCCGGGACTACAAAGAGACCCAGTACTTC.

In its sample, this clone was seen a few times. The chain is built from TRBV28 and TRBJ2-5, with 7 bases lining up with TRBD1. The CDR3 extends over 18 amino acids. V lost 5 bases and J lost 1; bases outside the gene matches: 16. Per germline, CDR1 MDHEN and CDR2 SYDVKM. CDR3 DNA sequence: TGTGCCAGCAGTCCCGACGGGACAGACTGGACTTTCCAAGAGACCCAGTACTTC. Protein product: CASSPDGTDWTFQETQYF. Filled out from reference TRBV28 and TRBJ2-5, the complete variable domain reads DVKVTQSSRYLVKRTGEKVFLECVQDMDHENMFWYRQDPGLGLRLIYFSYDVKMKEKGDIPEGYSVSREKKERFSLILESASTNQTSMYLCASSPDGTDWTFQETQYFGPGTRLLVL.

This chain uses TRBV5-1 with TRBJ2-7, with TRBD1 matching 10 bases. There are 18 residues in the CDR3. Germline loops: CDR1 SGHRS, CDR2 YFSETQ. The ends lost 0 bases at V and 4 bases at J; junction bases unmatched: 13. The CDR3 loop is CASSLVPTPGQGTYEQYF. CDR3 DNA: TGCGCCAGCAGCTTGGTTCCCACCCCGGGACAGGGGACGTACGAGCAGTACTTC.

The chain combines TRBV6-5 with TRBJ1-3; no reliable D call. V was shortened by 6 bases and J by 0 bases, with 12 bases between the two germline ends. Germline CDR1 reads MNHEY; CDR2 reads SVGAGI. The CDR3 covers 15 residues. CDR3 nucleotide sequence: TGTGCCAGCAGAACGAGCGCCTACTCTGGAAACACCATATATTTT. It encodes CASRTSAYSGNTIYF.

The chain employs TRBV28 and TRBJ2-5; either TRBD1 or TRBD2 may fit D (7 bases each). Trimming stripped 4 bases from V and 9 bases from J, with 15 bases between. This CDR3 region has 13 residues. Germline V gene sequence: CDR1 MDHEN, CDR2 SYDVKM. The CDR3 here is CASSSEQGRAQYF. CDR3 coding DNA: TGTGCCAGCAGTTCCGAACAGGGGAGGGCCCAGTACTTC.

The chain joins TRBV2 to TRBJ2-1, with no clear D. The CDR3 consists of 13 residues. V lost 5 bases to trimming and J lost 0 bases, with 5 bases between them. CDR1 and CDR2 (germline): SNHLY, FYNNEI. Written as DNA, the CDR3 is TGTGCCAGCAGTAGGGTCTCCTACAATGAGCAGTTCTTC. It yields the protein CASSRVSYNEQFF.

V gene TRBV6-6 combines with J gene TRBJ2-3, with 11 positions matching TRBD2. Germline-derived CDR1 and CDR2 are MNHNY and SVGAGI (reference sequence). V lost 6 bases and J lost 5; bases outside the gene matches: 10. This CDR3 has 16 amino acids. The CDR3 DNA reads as TGTGCCAGCAGCCGATTACTAGCGGGAGTCAGAGATACGCAGTATTTT. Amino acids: CASSRLLAGVRDTQYF.

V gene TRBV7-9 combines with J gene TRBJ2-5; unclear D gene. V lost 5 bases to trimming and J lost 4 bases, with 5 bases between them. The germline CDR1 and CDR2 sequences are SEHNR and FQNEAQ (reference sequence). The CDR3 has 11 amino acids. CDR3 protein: CASSPVETQYF. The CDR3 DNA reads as TGTGCCAGCAGCCCCGTAGAGACCCAGTACTTC.

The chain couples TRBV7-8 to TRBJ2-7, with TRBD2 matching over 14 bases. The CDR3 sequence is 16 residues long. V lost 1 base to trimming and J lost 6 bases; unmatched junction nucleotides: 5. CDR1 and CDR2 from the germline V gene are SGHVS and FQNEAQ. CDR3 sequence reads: CASSLVGLAGVGEQYF. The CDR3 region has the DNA TGTGCCAGCAGCTTAGTGGGACTAGCGGGAGTTGGCGAGCAGTACTTC.

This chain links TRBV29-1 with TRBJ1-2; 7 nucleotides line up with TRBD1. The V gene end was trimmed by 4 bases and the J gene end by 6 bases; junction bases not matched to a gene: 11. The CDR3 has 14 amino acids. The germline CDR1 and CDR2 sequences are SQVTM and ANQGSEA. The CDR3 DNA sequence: TGCAGCGTTGCGAAAACAGGGGATTGGGATGGCTACACCTTC. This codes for CSVAKTGDWDGYTF.

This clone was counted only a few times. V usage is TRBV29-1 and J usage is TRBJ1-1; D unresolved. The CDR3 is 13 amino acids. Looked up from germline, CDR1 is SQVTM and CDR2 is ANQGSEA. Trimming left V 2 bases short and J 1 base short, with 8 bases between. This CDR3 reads CSVEKWENTEAFF. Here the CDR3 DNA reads TGCAGCGTTGAAAAGTGGGAGAACACTGAAGCTTTCTTT.

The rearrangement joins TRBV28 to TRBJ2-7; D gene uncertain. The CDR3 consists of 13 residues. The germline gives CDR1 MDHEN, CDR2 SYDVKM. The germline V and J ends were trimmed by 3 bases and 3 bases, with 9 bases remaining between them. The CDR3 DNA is TGTGCCAGCAGTTTGAGTGCCGACTACGAGCAGTACTTC. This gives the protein CASSLSADYEQYF.

The CDR3 sequence is CASSVGMAGELFF. The CDR3 bases are TGTGCCAGTAGTGTAGGAATGGCCGGGGAGCTGTTTTTT. The chain recombines TRBV19 with TRBJ2-2; D ambiguous. The CDR3 is 13 residues long. From germline, CDR1 is LNHDA and CDR2 SQIVND (reference sequence). V lost 5 bases to trimming and J lost 6 bases, with 10 bases between them. Drawing the rest from reference TRBV19 and TRBJ2-2, the complete variable domain is DGGITQSPKYLFRKEGQNVTLSCEQNLNHDAMYWYRQDPGQGLRLIYYSQIVNDFQKGDIAEGYSVSREKKESFPLTVTSAQKNPTAFYLCASSVGMAGELFFGEGSRLTVL.

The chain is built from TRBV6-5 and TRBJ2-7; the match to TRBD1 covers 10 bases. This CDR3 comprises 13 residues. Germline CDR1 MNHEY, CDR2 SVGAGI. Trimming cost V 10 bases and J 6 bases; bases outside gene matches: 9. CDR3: CATPRDRGIEQYF. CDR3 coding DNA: TGTGCCACCCCCCGGGACAGGGGTATCGAGCAGTACTTC.

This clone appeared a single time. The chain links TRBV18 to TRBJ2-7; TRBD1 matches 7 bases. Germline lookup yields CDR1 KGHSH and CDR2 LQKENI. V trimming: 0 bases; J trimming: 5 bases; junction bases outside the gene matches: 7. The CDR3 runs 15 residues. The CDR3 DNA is TGTGCCAGCTCACCACCTCTTGACAGGGTCAACGAGCAGTACTTC. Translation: CASSPPLDRVNEQYF.

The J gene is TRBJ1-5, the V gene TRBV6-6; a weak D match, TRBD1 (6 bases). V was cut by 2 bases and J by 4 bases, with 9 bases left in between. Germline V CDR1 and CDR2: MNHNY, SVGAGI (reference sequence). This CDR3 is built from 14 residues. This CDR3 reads CASSYGGRNQPQHF. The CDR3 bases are TGTGCCAGCAGTTACGGGGGGCGGAATCAGCCCCAGCATTTT.

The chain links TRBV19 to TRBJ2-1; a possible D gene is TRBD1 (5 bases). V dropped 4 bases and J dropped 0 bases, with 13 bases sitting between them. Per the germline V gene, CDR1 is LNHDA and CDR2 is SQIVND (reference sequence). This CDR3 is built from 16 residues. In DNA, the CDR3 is TGTGCCAGTAGTAGGGTGGGGCCGAGCTCCTACAATGAGCAGTTCTTC. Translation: CASSRVGPSSYNEQFF.

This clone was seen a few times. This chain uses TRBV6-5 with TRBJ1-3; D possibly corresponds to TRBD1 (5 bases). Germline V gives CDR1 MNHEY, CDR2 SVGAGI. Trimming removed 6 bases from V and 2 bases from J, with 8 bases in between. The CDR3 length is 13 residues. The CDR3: CASRQAAGNTIYF. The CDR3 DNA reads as TGTGCCAGCAGACAGGCGGCTGGAAACACCATATATTTT.

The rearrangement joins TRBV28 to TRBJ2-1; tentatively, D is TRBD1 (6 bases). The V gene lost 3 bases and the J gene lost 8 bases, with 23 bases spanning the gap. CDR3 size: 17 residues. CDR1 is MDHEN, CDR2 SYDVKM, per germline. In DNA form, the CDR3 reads TGTGCCAGCAGTTTCTACAAACAGGGATGGACTGGCGATGAGCAGTTCTTC. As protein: CASSFYKQGWTGDEQFF.

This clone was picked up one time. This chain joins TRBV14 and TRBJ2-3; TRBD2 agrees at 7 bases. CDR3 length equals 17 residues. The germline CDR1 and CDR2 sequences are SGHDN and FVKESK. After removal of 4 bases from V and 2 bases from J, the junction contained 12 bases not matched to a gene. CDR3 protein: CASSLTGTTINTDTQYF. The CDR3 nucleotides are TGTGCCAGCAGCCTCACCGGGACTACGATCAACACAGATACGCAGTATTTT.